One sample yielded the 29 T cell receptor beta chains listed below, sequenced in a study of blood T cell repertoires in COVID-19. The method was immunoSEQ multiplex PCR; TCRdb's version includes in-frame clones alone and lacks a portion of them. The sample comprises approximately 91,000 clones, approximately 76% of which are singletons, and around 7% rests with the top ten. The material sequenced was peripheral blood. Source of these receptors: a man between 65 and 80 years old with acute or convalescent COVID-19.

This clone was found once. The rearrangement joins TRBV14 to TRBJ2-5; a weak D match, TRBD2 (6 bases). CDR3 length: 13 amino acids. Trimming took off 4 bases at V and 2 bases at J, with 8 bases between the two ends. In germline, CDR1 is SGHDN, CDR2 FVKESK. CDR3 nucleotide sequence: TGTGCCAGCAGCCGGACTATTCAAGAGACCCAGTACTTC. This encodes CASSRTIQETQYF.

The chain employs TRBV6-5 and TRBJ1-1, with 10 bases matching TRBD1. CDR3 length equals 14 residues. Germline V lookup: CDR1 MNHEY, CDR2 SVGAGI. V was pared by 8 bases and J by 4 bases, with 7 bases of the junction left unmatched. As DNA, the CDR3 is TGTGCCAGCCGAGAGACAGGGGGCATCACTGAAGCTTTCTTT. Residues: CASRETGGITEAFF.

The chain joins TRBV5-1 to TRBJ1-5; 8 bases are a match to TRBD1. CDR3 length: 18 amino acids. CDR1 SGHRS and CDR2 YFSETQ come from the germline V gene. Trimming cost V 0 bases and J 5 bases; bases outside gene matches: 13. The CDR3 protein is CASSLGTGFNLEDQPQHF. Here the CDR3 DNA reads TGCGCCAGCAGCTTGGGGACAGGGTTTAATCTGGAAGATCAGCCCCAGCATTTT.

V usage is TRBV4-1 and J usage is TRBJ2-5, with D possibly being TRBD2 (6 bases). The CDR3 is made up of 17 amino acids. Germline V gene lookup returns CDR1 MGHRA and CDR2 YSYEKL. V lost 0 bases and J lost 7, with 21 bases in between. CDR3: CASSQDWRQRMRGTQYF. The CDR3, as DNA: TGCGCCAGCAGCCAAGATTGGCGACAGCGAATGCGGGGGACCCAGTACTTC.

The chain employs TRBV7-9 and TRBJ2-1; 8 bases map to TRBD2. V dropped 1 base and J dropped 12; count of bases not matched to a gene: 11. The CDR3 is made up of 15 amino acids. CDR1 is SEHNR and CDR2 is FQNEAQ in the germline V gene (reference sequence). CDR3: CASSLGSGEGDRQFF. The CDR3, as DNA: TGTGCCAGCAGCTTAGGTAGCGGGGAAGGGGATCGGCAGTTCTTC.

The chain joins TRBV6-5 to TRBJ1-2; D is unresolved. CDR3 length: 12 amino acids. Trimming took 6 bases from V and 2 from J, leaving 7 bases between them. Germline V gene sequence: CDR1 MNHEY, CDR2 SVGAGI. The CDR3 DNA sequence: TGTGCCAGCAGAGCCCTAAACTATGGCTACACCTTC. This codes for CASRALNYGYTF.

The CDR3 DNA reads as TGTGCCAGTAGTATTCAGCAGACTACAGATACGCAGTATTTT. Protein product: CASSIQQTTDTQYF. The V gene is TRBV19, the J gene TRBJ2-3; no clear D gene. CDR3 length equals 14 residues. Germline CDR1 reads LNHDA; CDR2 reads SQIVND (reference sequence). Trimming took off 3 bases at V and 3 bases at J, with 10 bases between the two ends.

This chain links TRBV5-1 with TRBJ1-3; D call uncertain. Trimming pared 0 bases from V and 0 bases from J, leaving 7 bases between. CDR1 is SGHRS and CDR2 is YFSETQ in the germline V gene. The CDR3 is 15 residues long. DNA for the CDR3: TGCGCCAGCAGCTTGGGTGCGGCCTCTGGAAACACCATATATTTT. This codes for CASSLGAASGNTIYF.

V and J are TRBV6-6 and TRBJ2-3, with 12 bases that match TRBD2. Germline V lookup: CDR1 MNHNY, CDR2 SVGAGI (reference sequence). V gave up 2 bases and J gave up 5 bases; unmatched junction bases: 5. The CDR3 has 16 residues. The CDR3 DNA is TGTGCCAGCAGTTACCTCCGGACTAGCGGGGTAGATACGCAGTATTTT. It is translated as CASSYLRTSGVDTQYF.

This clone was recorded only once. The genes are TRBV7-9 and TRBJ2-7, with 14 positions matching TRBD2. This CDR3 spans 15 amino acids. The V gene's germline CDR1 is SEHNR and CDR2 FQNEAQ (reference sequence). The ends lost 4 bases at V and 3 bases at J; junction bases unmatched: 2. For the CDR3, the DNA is TGTGCCAGCAGCTCGGGACTAGCGGGAGTCTACGAGCAGTACTTC. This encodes CASSSGLAGVYEQYF.

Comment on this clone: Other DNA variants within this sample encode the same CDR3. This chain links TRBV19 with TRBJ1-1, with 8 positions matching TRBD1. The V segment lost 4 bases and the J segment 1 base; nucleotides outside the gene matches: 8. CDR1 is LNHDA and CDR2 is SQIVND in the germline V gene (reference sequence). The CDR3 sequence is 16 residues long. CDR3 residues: CASSTGTGRGNTEAFF. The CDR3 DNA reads TGTGCCAGTAGTACAGGGACAGGTCGGGGGAACACTGAAGCTTTCTTT.

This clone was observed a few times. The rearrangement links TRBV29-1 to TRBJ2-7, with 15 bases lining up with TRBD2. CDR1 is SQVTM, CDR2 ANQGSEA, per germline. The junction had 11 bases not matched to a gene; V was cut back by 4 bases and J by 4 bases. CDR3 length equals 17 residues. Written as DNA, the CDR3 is TGCAGCGTTGCTACATTTTCCGGGACTAGCGGGAGGTACGAGCAGTACTTC. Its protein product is CSVATFSGTSGRYEQYF.

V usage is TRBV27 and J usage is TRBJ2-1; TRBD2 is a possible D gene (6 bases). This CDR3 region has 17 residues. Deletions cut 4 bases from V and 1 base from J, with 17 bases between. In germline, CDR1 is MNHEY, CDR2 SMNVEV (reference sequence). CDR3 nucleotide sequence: TGTGCCAGCAGTTCCCTATTCACCGGGGGATCCTACAATGAGCAGTTCTTC. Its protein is CASSSLFTGGSYNEQFF.

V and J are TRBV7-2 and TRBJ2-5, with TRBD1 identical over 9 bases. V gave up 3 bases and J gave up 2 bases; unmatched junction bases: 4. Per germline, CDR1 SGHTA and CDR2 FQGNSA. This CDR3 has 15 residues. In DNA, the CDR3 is TGTGCCAGCAGCTTGGGGACAGGGATACAAGAGACCCAGTACTTC. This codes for CASSLGTGIQETQYF.

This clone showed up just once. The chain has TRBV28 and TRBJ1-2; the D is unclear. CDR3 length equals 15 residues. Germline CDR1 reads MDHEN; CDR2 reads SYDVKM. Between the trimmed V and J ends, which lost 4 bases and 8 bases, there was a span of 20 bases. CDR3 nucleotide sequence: TGTGCCAGCAGTTCCTCGAGTATCACCTCGGGAGGCTACACCTTC. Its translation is CASSSSSITSGGYTF.

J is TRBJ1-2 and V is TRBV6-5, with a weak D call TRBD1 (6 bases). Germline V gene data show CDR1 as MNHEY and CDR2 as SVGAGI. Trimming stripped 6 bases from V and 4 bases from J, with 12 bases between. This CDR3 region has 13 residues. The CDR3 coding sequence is TGTGCCAGCAGCCAGGGGCAGTTCTATGGCTACACCTTC. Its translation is CASSQGQFYGYTF.

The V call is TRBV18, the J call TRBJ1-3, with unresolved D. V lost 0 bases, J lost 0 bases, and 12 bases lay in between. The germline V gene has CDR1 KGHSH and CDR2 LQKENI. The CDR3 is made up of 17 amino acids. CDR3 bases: TGTGCCAGCTCACCACCCCTTGGCAGACTCTCTGGAAACACCATATATTTT. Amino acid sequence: CASSPPLGRLSGNTIYF.

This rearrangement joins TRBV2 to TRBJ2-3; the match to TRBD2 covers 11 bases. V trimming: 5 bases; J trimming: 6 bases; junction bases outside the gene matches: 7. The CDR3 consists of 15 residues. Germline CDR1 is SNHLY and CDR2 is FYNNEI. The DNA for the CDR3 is TGTGCCAGCAGTAGGCTAGCGGGGGGTAGGGATACGCAGTATTTT. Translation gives CASSRLAGGRDTQYF.

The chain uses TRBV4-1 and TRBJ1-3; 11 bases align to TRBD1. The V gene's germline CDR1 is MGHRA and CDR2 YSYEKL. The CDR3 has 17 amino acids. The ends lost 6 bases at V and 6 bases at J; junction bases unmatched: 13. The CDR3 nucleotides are TGCGCCAGCAGTCAGGGACAGGGGGTTGCACCCGCAAACACCATATATTTT. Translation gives CASSQGQGVAPANTIYF.

CDR3 region: CATSDGDRGAETQYF. The DNA of the CDR3 is TGTGCCACCAGTGATGGGGACAGGGGTGCAGAGACCCAGTACTTC. The V call is TRBV24-1, the J call TRBJ2-5, with 10 bases matching TRBD1. V lost 3 bases and J lost 4; bases outside the gene matches: 4. CDR3 length: 15 amino acids. Germline V gene sequence: CDR1 KGHDR, CDR2 SFDVKD.

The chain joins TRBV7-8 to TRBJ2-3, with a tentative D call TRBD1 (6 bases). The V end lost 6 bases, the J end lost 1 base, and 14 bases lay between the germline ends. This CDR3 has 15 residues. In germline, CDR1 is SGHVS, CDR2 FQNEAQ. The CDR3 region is CASRIGGLGTDTQYF. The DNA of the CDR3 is TGTGCCAGCAGGATAGGGGGTCTGGGCACAGATACGCAGTATTTT.

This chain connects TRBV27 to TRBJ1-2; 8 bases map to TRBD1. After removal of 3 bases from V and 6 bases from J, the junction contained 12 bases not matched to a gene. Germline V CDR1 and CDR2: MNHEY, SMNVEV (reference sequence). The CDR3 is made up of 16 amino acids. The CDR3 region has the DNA TGTGCCAGCAGTTTTCTCCCTATCGGACAGGGTGATGGCTACACCTTC. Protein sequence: CASSFLPIGQGDGYTF.

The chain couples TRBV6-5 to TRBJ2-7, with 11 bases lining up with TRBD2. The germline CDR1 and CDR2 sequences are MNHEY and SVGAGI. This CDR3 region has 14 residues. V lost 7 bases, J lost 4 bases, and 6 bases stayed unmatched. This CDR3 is CASTVIAGGYEQYF. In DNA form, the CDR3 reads TGTGCCAGCACCGTAATAGCGGGAGGGTACGAGCAGTACTTC.

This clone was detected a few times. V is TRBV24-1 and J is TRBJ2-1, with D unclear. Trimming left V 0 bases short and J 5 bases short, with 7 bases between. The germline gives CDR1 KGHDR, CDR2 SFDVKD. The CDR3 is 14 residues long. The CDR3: CATSDLGQNNEQFF. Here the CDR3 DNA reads TGTGCCACCAGTGATTTGGGGCAGAACAATGAGCAGTTCTTC.

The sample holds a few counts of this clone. The DNA for the CDR3 is TGTGCCAGCAGCTTAGAGGCAGGGGGCGGCACTGAAGCTTTCTTT. Translation: CASSLEAGGGTEAFF. This chain uses TRBV7-6 with TRBJ1-1; 8 bases are shared with TRBD1. The CDR3 is 15 residues long. V was pared by 1 base and J by 4 bases, with 5 bases of the junction left unmatched. Germline CDR1 reads SGHVS; CDR2 reads FNYEAQ.

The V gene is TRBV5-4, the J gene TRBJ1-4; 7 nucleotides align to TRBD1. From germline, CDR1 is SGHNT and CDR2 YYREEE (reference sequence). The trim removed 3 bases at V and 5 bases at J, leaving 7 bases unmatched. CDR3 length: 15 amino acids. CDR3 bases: TGTGCCAGCAGCTCTGCGGGACAGTTAAATGAAAAACTGTTTTTT. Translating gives CASSSAGQLNEKLFF.

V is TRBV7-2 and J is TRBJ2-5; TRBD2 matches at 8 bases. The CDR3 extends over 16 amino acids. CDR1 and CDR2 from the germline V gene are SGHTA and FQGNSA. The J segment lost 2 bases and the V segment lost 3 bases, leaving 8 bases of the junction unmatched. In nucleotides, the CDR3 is TGTGCCAGCAGCTTTGAGGCGGGGGGAAAGCAAGAGACCCAGTACTTC. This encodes CASSFEAGGKQETQYF.

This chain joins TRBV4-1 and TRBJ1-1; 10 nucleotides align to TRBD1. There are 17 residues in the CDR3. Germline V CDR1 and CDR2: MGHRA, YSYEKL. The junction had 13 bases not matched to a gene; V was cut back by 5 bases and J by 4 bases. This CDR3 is CASSRRQGANLGTEAFF. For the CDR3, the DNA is TGCGCCAGCAGCAGGCGACAGGGGGCGAATTTGGGCACTGAAGCTTTCTTT.

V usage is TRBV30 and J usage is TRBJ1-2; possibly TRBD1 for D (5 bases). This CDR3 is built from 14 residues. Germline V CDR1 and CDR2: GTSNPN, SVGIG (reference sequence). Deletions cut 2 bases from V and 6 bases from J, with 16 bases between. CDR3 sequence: CAWSFRGWEDGYTF. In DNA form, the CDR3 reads TGTGCCTGGAGTTTCCGGGGGTGGGAGGATGGCTACACCTTC.